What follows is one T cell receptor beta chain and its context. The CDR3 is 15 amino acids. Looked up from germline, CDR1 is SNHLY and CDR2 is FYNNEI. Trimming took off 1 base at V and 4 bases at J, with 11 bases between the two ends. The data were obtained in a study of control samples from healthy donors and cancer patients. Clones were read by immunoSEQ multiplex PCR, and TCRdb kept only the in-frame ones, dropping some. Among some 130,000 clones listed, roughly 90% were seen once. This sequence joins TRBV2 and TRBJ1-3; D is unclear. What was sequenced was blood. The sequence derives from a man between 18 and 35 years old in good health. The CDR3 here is CASSEGQRRGNTIYF. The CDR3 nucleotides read TGTGCCAGCAGTGAAGGGCAAAGGCGGGGAAACACCATATATTTT.